This T cell receptor (beta chain) appears in the sequencing data of a study of shared T cell receptors in the human thymus. This CDR3 is built from 13 residues. Germline lookup yields CDR1 MGHDK and CDR2 SYGVNS. The assay was immunoSEQ multiplex PCR, and TCRdb's table has in-frame clones only and misses some. There are hundreds of thousands of clones in the sample; 80% to 90% occur only once, and more than 0.009% lies in the top ten. The sample was also reused in another study, on human thymus T cells.

Sequencing used thymocytes. This receptor was taken from a boy in the first two years of life with a congenital heart defect. The chain carries TRBV25-1 and TRBJ2-5; no clear D. The DNA end is a closer match to TRBJ2-7, so the J assignment may be wrong. The CDR3 loop is CASSGDTPYEQYF. CDR3 nucleotide sequence: TGTGCCAGCAGTGGTGACACCCCCTACGAGCAGTACTTC.